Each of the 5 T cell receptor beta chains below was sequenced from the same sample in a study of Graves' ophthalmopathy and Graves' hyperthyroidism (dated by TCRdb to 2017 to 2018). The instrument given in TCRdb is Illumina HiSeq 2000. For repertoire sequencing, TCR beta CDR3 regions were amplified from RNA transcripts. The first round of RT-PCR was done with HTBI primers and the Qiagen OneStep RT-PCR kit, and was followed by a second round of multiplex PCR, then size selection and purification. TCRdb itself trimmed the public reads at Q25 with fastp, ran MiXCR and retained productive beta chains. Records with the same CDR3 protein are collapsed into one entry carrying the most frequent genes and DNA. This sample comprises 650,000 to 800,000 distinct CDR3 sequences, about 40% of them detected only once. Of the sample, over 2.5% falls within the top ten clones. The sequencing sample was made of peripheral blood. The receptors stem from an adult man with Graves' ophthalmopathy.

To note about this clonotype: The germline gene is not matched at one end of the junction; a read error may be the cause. The CDR3 DNA reads TGTGCCGGCAGCCGAACCCTACCTGCGGACAGGGGGGGGGGCCAAGAGACCCAGTACTTC. The encoded protein is CAGSRTLPADRGGGQETQYF. The gene calls are TRBV25-1 and TRBJ2-5; TRBD1 matches 10 bases. Per germline, CDR1 MGHDK and CDR2 SYGVNS. The CDR3 runs 20 residues. Drawing the rest from reference TRBV25-1 and TRBJ2-5, the complete variable domain is EADIYQTPRYLVIGTGKKITLECSQTMGHDKMYWYQQDPGMELHLIHYSYGVNSTEKGDLSSESTVSRIRTEHFPLTLESARPSHTSQYLCAGSRTLPADRGGGQETQYFGPGTRLLVL.

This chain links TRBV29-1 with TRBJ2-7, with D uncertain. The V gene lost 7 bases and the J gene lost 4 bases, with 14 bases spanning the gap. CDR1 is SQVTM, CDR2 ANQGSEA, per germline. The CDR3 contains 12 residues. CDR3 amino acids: CSARKGRYEQYF. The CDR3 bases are TGCAGCGCCCGGAAGGGTAGGTACGAGCAGTACTTC.

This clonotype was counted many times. The CDR3 bases are TGCAGTGCTGAAAGCGGGAGGCTCGGCGTCAGCTCCTACGAGCAGTACTTC. Translating gives CSAESGRLGVSSYEQYF. The rearrangement uses TRBV20-1 and TRBJ2-7; 9 nucleotides agree with TRBD2. The ends lost 5 bases at V and 0 bases at J; junction bases unmatched: 14. Germline lookup yields CDR1 DFQATT and CDR2 SNEGSKA (reference sequence). This CDR3 spans 17 amino acids.

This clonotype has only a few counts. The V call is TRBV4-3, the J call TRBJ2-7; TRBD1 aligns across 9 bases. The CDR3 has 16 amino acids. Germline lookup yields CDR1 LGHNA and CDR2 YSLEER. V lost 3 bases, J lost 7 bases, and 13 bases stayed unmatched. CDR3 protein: CASSQDRGLNSGEQYF. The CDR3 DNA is TGCGCCAGCAGCCAGGACAGGGGCCTAAACAGCGGAGAGCAGTACTTC.

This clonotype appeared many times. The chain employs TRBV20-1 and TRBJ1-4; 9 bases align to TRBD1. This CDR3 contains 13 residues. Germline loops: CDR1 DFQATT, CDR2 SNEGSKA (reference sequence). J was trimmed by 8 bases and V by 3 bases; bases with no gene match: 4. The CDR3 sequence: CSARTGGGEKLFF. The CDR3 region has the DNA TGCAGTGCTAGGACAGGGGGAGGGGAAAAACTGTTTTTT.